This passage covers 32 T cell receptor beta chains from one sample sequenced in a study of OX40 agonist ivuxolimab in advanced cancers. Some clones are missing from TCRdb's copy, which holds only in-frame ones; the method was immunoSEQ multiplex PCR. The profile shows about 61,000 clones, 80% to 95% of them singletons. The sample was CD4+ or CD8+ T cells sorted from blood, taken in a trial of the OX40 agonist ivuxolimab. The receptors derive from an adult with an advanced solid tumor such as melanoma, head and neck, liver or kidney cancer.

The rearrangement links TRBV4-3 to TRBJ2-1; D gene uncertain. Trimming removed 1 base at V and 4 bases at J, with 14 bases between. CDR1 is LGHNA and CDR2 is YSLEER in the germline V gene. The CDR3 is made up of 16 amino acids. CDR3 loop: CASSQGVGVVYNEQFF. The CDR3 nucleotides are TGCGCCAGCAGCCAAGGGGTTGGTGTAGTATACAATGAGCAGTTCTTC.

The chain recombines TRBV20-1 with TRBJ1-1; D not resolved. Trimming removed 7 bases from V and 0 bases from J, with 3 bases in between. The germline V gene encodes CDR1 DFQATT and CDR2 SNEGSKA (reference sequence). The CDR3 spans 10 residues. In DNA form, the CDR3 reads TGCAGTGTAATGAACACTGAAGCTTTCTTT. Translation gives CSVMNTEAFF.

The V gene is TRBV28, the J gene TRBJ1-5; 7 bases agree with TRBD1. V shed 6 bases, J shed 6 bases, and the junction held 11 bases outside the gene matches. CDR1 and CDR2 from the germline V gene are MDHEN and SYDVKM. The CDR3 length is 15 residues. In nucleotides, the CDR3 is TGTGCCAGCAGCCAACTTCCAGGGGGAGGTCAGCCCCAGCATTTT. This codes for CASSQLPGGGQPQHF.

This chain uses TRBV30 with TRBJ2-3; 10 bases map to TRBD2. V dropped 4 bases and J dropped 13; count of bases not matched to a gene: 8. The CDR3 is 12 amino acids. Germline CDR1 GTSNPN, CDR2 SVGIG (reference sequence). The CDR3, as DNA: TGTGCCTGGACCCCAGGGACTAGCGAGGAGTATTTT. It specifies CAWTPGTSEEYF.

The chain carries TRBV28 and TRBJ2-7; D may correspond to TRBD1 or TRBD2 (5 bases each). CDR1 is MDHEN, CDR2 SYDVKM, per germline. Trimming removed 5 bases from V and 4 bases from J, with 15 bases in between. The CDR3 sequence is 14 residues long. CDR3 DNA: TGTGCCAGCAGTGCGATCGGGACCTCATACGAGCAGTACTTC. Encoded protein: CASSAIGTSYEQYF.

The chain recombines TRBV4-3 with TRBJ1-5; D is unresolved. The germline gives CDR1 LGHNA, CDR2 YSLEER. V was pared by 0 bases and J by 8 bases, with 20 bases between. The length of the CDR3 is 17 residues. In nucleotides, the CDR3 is TGCGCCAGCAGCCAAGAACGCGGGATAGGACGGTGGGAGCCCCAGCATTTT. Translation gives CASSQERGIGRWEPQHF.

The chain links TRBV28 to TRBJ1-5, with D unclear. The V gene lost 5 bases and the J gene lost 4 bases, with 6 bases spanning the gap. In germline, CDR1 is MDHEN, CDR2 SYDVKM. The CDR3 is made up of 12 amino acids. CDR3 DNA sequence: TGTGCCAGCAGTACGGAAAATCAGCCCCAGCATTTT. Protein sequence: CASSTENQPQHF. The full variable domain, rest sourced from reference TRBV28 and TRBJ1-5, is DVKVTQSSRYLVKRTGEKVFLECVQDMDHENMFWYRQDPGLGLRLIYFSYDVKMKEKGDIPEGYSVSREKKERFSLILESASTNQTSMYLCASSTENQPQHFGDGTRLSIL.

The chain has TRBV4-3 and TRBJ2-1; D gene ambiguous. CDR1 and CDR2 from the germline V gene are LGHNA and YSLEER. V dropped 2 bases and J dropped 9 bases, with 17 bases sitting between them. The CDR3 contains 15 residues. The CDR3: CASSQLSSLGGEQFF. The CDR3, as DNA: TGCGCCAGCAGCCAACTTTCTTCCTTGGGCGGTGAGCAGTTCTTC.

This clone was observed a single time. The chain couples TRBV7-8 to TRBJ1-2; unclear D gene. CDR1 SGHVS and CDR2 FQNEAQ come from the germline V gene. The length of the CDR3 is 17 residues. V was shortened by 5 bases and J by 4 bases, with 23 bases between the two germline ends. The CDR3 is CASSPVSCQRCGYGYTF. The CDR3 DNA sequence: TGTGCCAGCAGCCCCGTCTCGTGCCAACGTTGCGGCTATGGCTACACCTTC.

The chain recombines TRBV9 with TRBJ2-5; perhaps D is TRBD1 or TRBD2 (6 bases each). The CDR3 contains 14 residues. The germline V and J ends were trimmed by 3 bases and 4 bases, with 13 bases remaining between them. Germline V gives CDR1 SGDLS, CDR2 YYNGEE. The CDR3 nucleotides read TGTGCCAGCAGCGCCGGGGGCCCGGGAGAGACCCAGTACTTC. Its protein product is CASSAGGPGETQYF.

The CDR3 DNA is TGTGCCAGCAGTCCCCGGGGGACCCTCGGGCACACCATATATTTT. Translating gives CASSPRGTLGHTIYF. The V call is TRBV28, the J call TRBJ1-3; perhaps TRBD1 as D (5 bases). V lost 5 bases and J 8 bases, leaving 19 bases between the germline ends. Germline assignment: CDR1 MDHEN and CDR2 SYDVKM. This CDR3 comprises 15 residues.

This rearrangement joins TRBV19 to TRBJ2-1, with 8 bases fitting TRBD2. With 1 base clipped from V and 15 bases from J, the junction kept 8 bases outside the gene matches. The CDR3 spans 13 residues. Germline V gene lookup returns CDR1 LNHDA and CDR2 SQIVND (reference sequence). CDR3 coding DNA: TGTGCCAGTAGTATAGGTCCAGCGGGAGATGCGTTCTTC. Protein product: CASSIGPAGDAFF.

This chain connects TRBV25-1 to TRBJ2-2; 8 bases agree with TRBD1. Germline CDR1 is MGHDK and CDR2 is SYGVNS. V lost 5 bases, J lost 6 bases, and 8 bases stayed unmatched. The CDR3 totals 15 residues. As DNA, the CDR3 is TGTGCCAGCAGTCCTCGGACAGGGCCCCCCGGGGAGCTGTTTTTT. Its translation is CASSPRTGPPGELFF.

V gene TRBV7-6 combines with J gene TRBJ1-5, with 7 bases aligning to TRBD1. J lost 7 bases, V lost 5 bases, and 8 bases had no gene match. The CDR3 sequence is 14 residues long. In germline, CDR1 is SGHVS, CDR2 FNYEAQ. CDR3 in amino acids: CASSDAGGGQPQHF. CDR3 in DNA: TGTGCCAGCAGCGACGCAGGGGGGGGACAGCCCCAGCATTTT.

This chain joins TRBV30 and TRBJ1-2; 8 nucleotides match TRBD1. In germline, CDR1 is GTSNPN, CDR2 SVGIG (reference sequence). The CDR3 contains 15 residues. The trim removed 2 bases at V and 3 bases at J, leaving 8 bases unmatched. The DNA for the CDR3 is TGTGCCTGGAGTTCTGGGACAGGATTTTACTATGGCTACACCTTC. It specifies CAWSSGTGFYYGYTF.

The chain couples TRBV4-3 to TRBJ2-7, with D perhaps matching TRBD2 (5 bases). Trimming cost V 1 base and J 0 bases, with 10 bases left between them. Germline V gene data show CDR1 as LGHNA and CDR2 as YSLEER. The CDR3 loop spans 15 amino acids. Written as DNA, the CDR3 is TGCGCCAGCAGCCAAGGCCCCACTAGCTCCTACGAGCAGTACTTC. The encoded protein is CASSQGPTSSYEQYF.

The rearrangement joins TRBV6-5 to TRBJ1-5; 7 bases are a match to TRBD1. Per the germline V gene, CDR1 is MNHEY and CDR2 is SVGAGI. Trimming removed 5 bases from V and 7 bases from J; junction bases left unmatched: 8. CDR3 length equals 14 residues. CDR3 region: CASSPPGGGQPQHF. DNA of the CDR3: TGTGCCAGCAGTCCCCCGGGAGGGGGCCAGCCCCAGCATTTT.

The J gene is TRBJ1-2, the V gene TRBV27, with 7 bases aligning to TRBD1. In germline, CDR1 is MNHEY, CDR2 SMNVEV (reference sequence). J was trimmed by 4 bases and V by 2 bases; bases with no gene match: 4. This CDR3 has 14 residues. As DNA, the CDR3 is TGTGCCAGCAGTTTAACCGCAGGGGGCTATGGCTACACCTTC. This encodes CASSLTAGGYGYTF.

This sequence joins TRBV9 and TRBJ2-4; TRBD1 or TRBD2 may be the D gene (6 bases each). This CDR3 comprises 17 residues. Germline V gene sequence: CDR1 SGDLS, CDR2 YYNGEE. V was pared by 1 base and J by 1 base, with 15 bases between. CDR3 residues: CASSVKAGRGAKNIQYF. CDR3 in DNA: TGTGCCAGCAGCGTAAAAGCGGGCAGGGGCGCCAAAAACATTCAGTACTTC.

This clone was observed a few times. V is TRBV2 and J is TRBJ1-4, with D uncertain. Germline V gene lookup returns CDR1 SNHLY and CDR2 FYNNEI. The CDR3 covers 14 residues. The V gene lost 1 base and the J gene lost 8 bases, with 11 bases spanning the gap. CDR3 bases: TGTGCCAGCAGTGAAGGGGGTGGATACGAAAAACTGTTTTTT. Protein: CASSEGGGYEKLFF.

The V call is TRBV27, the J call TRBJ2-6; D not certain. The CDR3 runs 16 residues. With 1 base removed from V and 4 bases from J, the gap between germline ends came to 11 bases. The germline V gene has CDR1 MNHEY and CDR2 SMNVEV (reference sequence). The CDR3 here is CASSLLVVGGANVLTF. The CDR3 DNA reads TGTGCCAGCAGTTTATTGGTTGTTGGGGGGGCCAACGTCCTGACTTTC.

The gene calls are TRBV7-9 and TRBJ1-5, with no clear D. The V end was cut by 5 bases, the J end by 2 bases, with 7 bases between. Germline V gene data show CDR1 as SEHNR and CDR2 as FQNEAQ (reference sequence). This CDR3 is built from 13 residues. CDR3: CASSPRGNQPQHF. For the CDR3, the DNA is TGTGCCAGCAGCCCCCGAGGCAATCAGCCCCAGCATTTT.

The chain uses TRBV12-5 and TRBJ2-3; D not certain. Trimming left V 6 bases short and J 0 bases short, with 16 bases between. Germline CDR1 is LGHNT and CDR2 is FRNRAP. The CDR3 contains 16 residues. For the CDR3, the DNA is TGTGCTAGTGGCTCCCAGCGCTCCACTAGCACAGATACGCAGTATTTT. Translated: CASGSQRSTSTDTQYF.

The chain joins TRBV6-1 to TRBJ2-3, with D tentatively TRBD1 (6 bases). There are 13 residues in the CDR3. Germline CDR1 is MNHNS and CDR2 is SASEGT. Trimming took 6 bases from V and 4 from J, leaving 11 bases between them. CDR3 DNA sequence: TGTGCCAGCAGATGGGGGCAACCAGATACGCAGTATTTT. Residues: CASRWGQPDTQYF.

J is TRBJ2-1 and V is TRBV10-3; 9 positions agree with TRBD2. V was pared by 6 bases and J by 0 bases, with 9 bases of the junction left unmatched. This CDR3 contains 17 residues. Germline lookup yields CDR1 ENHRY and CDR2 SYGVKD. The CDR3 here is CAISEDLSGSSYNEQFF. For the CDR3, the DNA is TGTGCCATCAGCGAAGACCTTAGCGGGAGCTCCTACAATGAGCAGTTCTTC.

The CDR3 protein is CASSNPSVGDNEQFF. The CDR3 bases are TGTGCCAGCAGCAATCCTAGCGTAGGTGACAATGAGCAGTTCTTC. The rearrangement links TRBV28 to TRBJ2-1; D possibly corresponds to TRBD2 (6 bases). V lost 6 bases and J lost 5, with 17 bases in between. The length of the CDR3 is 15 residues. Per germline, CDR1 MDHEN and CDR2 SYDVKM.

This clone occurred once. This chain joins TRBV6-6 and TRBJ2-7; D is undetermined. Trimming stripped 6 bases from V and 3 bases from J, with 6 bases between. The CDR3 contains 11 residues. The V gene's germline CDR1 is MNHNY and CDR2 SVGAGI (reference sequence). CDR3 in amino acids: CASSDLYEQYF. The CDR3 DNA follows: TGTGCCAGCAGCGACCTCTACGAGCAGTACTTC.

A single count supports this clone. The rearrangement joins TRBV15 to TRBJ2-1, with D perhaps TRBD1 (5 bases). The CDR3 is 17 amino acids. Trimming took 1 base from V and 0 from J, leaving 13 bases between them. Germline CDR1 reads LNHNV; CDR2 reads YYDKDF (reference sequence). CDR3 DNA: TGTGCCACCAGCAGAGGGGGCCGGTCAAGCTCCTACAATGAGCAGTTCTTC. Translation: CATSRGGRSSSYNEQFF. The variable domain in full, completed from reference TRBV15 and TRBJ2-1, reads DAMVIQNPRYQVTQFGKPVTLSCSQTLNHNVMYWYQQKSSQAPKLLFHYYDKDFNNEADTPDNFQSRRPNTSFCFLDIRSPGLGDTAMYLCATSRGGRSSSYNEQFFGPGTRLTVL.

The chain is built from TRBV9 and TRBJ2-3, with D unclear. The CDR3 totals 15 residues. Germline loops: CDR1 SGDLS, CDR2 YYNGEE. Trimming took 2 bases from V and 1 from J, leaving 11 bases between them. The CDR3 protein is CASSVFGPGTDTQYF. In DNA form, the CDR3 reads TGTGCCAGCAGCGTCTTCGGTCCAGGCACAGATACGCAGTATTTT.

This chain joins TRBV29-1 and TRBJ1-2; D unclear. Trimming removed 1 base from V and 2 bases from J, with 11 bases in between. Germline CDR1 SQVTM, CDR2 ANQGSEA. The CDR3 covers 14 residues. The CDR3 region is CSVEVPGWNYGYTF. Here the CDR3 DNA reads TGCAGCGTTGAAGTACCTGGGTGGAACTATGGCTACACCTTC.

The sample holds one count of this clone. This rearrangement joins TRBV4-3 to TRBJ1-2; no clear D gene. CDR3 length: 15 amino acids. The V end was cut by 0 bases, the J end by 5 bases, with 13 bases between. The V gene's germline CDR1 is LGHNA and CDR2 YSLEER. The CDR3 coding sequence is TGCGCCAGCAGCCAAGAGTACTCAGGAGAGTATGGCTACACCTTC. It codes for CASSQEYSGEYGYTF.

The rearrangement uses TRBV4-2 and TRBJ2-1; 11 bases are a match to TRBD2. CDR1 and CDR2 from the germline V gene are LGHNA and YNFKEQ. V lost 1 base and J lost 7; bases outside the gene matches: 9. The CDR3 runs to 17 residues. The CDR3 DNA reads TGTGCCAGCAGCCAAGTAGTAACTAGCGGGAGAGGGAATGAGCAGTTCTTC. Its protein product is CASSQVVTSGRGNEQFF.